The clone carrying this T cell receptor beta chain was recorded at least ten times. What it binds is not known. The authors amplified TCR beta CDR3 regions, and they did so from RNA transcripts for repertoire sequencing. HTBI primers were used in a first-round RT-PCR, which preceded a second-round multiplex PCR. TCRdb fed the multiplex PCR reads into MiXCR, producing one record per CDR3 protein. This table has around 1.1 million distinct CDR3 sequences, about 38% appearing once. These data come from a study of Graves' ophthalmopathy and Graves' hyperthyroidism. About the study: Hyperthyroidism was considered stable when no ophthalmopathy appeared within 18 months of follow-up.

Overall study results and limits: A 13-signature model separated ophthalmopathy from stable hyperthyroidism, roughly 86% sensitivity, around 78% specificity. Sensitivity of about 70% and specificity of 72% to 85% were achieved by the model that predicted ophthalmopathy progression.

With 8 bases clipped from V and 0 bases from J, the junction kept 5 bases outside the gene matches. Germline V CDR1 and CDR2: DFQATT, SNEGSKA (reference sequence). This CDR3 has 13 amino acids. If patients had other autoimmune diseases, uncontrolled infections, pregnancy or lactation, they were excluded. This sequence was found in an adult man with Graves' hyperthyroidism. The sample consisted of peripheral blood or thyroid tissue (not recorded which). V is TRBV20-1 and J is TRBJ2-5; 8 nucleotides agree with TRBD1. The CDR3 nucleotides read TGCAGTCGGGGACAGGCCCACCAAGAGACCCAGTACTTC. Translated, it gives CSRGQAHQETQYF.